The 15 T cell receptor beta chains reported below all come from one sample, sequenced in a study of identifying expanded T cells in peripheral blood. Generated by immunoSEQ multiplex PCR, the TCRdb table keeps only in-frame clones and is missing some. This table holds about 58,000 clones, approximately 90% found once. The sample comprised blood. The receptor source for this set is a person between 18 and 75 years old in good health.

CDR3 coding DNA: TGTGCCAGCAGTTTGTCGGACAGGGGTGTCCAGCCCCAGCATTTT. Encoded protein: CASSLSDRGVQPQHF. J is TRBJ1-5 and V is TRBV28, with 9 bases fitting TRBD1. Trimming at V came to 3 bases and at J to 7 bases, leaving 7 bases not matched to a gene. This CDR3 is 15 amino acids long. Germline-derived CDR1 and CDR2 are MDHEN and SYDVKM.

The rearrangement joins TRBV19 to TRBJ2-3; possible D gene TRBD1, 5 bases. From germline, CDR1 is LNHDA and CDR2 SQIVND (reference sequence). The CDR3 covers 14 residues. Trimming pared 3 bases from V and 0 bases from J, leaving 7 bases between. CDR3 amino acids: CASSMTASTDTQYF. Here the CDR3 DNA reads TGTGCCAGTAGTATGACAGCTAGCACAGATACGCAGTATTTT.

The chain couples TRBV6-4 to TRBJ1-5; tentative D call: TRBD1 (6 bases). Germline V lookup: CDR1 MRHNA, CDR2 SNTAGT. V was cut by 5 bases and J by 0 bases, with 20 bases left in between. The CDR3 extends over 18 amino acids. The CDR3 bases are TGTGCCAGCAGTTCTCCCGACAGGAGCCAATATAGCAATCAGCCCCAGCATTTT. It encodes CASSSPDRSQYSNQPQHF.

This clone was seen a single time. V gene TRBV4-3 combines with J gene TRBJ1-1; a weak D match, TRBD1 (6 bases). The length of the CDR3 is 15 residues. CDR1 and CDR2 (germline): LGHNA, YSLEER. Trimming took off 0 bases at V and 5 bases at J, with 13 bases between the two ends. The CDR3 DNA is TGCGCCAGCAGCCAAGAGGTTGGGGGGGCGACTGAAGCTTTCTTT. This gives the protein CASSQEVGGATEAFF.

The rearrangement uses TRBV6-1 and TRBJ1-1; D is unresolved. The CDR3 length is 12 residues. Germline CDR1 and CDR2: MNHNS and SASEGT. The V end lost 2 bases, the J end lost 14 bases, and 15 bases lay between the germline ends. CDR3 sequence (DNA): TGTGCCAGCAGTGAATCTATAACAAGGAGATTCTTT. It specifies CASSESITRRFF.

This chain uses TRBV13 with TRBJ2-7, with TRBD1 matching over 7 bases. Germline trimming cut 5 bases from V and 1 base from J; bases unmatched to any gene: 14. This CDR3 has 17 amino acids. Germline V CDR1 and CDR2: PRHDT, FYEKMQ (reference sequence). CDR3 in amino acids: CASSPRTGALKSYEQYF. The CDR3 region has the DNA TGTGCCAGCAGCCCCCGAACAGGGGCCCTAAAGTCCTACGAGCAGTACTTC.

The chain's CDR3 is CASRLASGSRDTQYF. The CDR3 DNA is TGCGCCAGCAGACTAGCAAGCGGGAGTAGAGATACGCAGTATTTT. The gene calls are TRBV4-1 and TRBJ2-3; 8 nucleotides line up with TRBD2. CDR3 size: 15 residues. V dropped 6 bases and J dropped 5; count of bases not matched to a gene: 10. The germline V gene has CDR1 MGHRA and CDR2 YSYEKL.

The chain joins TRBV5-1 to TRBJ2-3, with 9 bases that match TRBD1. The CDR3 consists of 17 residues. The V segment lost 3 bases and the J segment 1 base; nucleotides outside the gene matches: 9. In germline, CDR1 is SGHRS, CDR2 YFSETQ. The CDR3 bases are TGCGCCAGCAGCTCCGTAACAGGGGGCGCAGGCACAGATACGCAGTATTTT. Translation: CASSSVTGGAGTDTQYF.

The J gene is TRBJ2-7, the V gene TRBV5-1; D not resolved. Trimming removed 7 bases at V and 3 bases at J, with 11 bases between. The CDR3 is 12 residues long. The germline gives CDR1 SGHRS, CDR2 YFSETQ. This CDR3 is CASHSERYEQYF. The CDR3 nucleotides are TGCGCCAGCCACAGCGAGCGCTACGAGCAGTACTTC.

This sequence joins TRBV19 and TRBJ2-1; TRBD2 agrees at 12 bases. Germline-derived CDR1 and CDR2 are LNHDA and SQIVND (reference sequence). Trimming cost V 3 bases and J 3 bases; bases outside gene matches: 6. The CDR3 has 17 residues. The CDR3 loop is CASSISGLAGIYNEQFF. In DNA, the CDR3 is TGTGCCAGTAGTATTTCCGGACTAGCGGGGATCTACAATGAGCAGTTCTTC.

This clone was counted only a few times. The chain joins TRBV2 to TRBJ1-5; no definite D call. The length of the CDR3 is 13 residues. Trimming stripped 6 bases from V and 2 bases from J, with 8 bases between. The V gene's germline CDR1 is SNHLY and CDR2 FYNNEI. The CDR3 loop reads CASRARGNQPQHF. CDR3 DNA sequence: TGTGCCAGCAGGGCTAGGGGCAATCAGCCCCAGCATTTT.

J is TRBJ1-5 and V is TRBV28; 9 bases align to TRBD1. Losses at the gene ends were 6 bases for V and 4 bases for J; bases not matched to a gene: 10. Germline CDR1 and CDR2: MDHEN and SYDVKM. The CDR3 is made up of 16 amino acids. CDR3 DNA sequence: TGTGCCAGCAGAAAATCCGTTGGACAGGGGAATCAGCCCCAGCATTTT. It codes for CASRKSVGQGNQPQHF.

The chain carries TRBV5-5 and TRBJ2-7, with TRBD1 as a possible D gene (6 bases). Germline V CDR1 and CDR2: SGHKS, YYEKEE (reference sequence). V was cut by 4 bases and J by 7 bases, with 18 bases left in between. This CDR3 comprises 14 residues. In DNA, the CDR3 is TGTGCCAGCAGCACCTCCCCAGGGGTCCTTGAGCAGTACTTC. Translation: CASSTSPGVLEQYF.

In this sample, this clone turned up a few times. The chain is built from TRBV9 and TRBJ1-1, with D possibly being TRBD1 (6 bases). CDR1 and CDR2 (germline): SGDLS, YYNGEE. V lost 5 bases and J lost 1, with 9 bases in between. CDR3 length equals 13 residues. The CDR3 DNA follows: TGTGCCAGCAGTATACAGGGGAACACTGAAGCTTTCTTT. Translated, it gives CASSIQGNTEAFF.

As DNA, the CDR3 is TGCGCCAGCAGCTTCTGGGGAAACACTGAAGCTTTCTTT. Its translation is CASSFWGNTEAFF. V gene TRBV5-1 combines with J gene TRBJ1-1; no clear D gene. Germline V gene data show CDR1 as SGHRS and CDR2 as YFSETQ. The CDR3 sequence is 13 residues long. The V end lost 2 bases, the J end lost 2 bases, and 7 bases lay between the germline ends.